The 23 T cell receptor beta chains presented below share a single source sample, sequenced in a study of regulatory T cells in long-lasting Graves disease. The TCR beta library used iRepertoire HTBI primers with Arm-PCR amplification of CDR3. TCRdb reprocessed the multiplex PCR reads with MiXCR, giving one entry per CDR3 protein. The sample has about 440,000 distinct CDR3 sequences, 15% seen once. Time point in this sample: newly diagnosed GD, antithyroid drugs for less than 3 months. PBMC-derived RNA was used for the TCR library. These sequences were also reported in another study, on T cells in Graves' hyperthyroidism and ophthalmopathy.

Sequencing used peripheral blood mononuclear cells (PBMCs), obtained at new diagnosis, from a patient treated with antithyroid drugs. These receptor sequences come from a woman in her twenties or thirties with Graves disease.

This clonotype was detected many times. The J gene is TRBJ2-1, the V gene TRBV12-5; 11 nucleotides line up with TRBD1. The length of the CDR3 is 20 residues. CDR1 and CDR2 (germline): LGHNT, FRNRAP. Trimming took 5 bases from V and 2 from J; bases not matched to a gene: 17. In nucleotides, the CDR3 is TGTGCTAGTGGTACCCCTTCCGGGACAGGGGGGGACTTTCCCTACAATGAGCAGTTCTTC. Protein: CASGTPSGTGGDFPYNEQFF.

This clonotype showed up just once. Given a much more abundant clone one base away, this may be a read error. The rearrangement uses TRBV5-1 and TRBJ2-7; D is perhaps TRBD2 (6 bases). The V end was cut by 0 bases, the J end by 0 bases, with 22 bases between. CDR1 SGHRS and CDR2 YFSETQ come from the germline V gene. CDR3 size: 19 residues. The CDR3 region has the DNA TGCGCCAGCAGCTTGGGGTGGTCGGGCAGGGTAGCGGTCTCCTACGAGCAGTACTTC. Translating gives CASSLGWSGRVAVSYEQYF.

This clonotype showed up many times. The V gene is TRBV2, the J gene TRBJ2-5; weak D call: TRBD1 (6 bases). V shed 0 bases and J shed 6 bases, with 17 bases lying between them. Looked up from germline, CDR1 is SNHLY and CDR2 is FYNNEI. This CDR3 is built from 16 residues. CDR3 sequence (DNA): TGTGCCAGCAGTGAAGCCCAACCCCAACAGGGACAGACCCAGTACTTC. Its translation: CASSEAQPQQGQTQYF.

Here the CDR3 reads CASSLVGGLAFF. CDR3 in DNA: TGTGCCAGCAGCTTAGTTGGGGGGCTGGCTTTCTTT. This chain joins TRBV7-9 and TRBJ1-1, with D possibly TRBD1 on 6 matching bases. Trimming shortened V by 1 base and J by 11 bases, and 11 bases separated the two germline ends. Germline V lookup: CDR1 SEHNR, CDR2 FQNEAQ (reference sequence). The CDR3 sequence is 12 residues long.

This clonotype was detected ten times or more. This chain joins TRBV5-8 and TRBJ2-1; 13 bases map to TRBD2. Germline CDR1 is SGHTS and CDR2 is YDEGEE. The CDR3 extends over 16 amino acids. J gave up 8 bases and V 3 bases, and 8 bases lay outside the gene matches. The CDR3 sequence: CASSSTSGRASDEQFF. The CDR3 nucleotides read TGTGCCAGCAGCTCCACTAGCGGGAGGGCCAGCGATGAGCAGTTCTTC.

There are a few counts of this clonotype. The chain is built from TRBV18 and TRBJ2-5, with 7 bases lining up with TRBD1. V shed 2 bases and J 1 base; nucleotides not matched to a gene: 7. Germline lookup yields CDR1 KGHSH and CDR2 LQKENI. CDR3 length equals 16 residues. Here the CDR3 reads CASSPSRQGAQETQYF. The CDR3 bases are TGTGCCAGCTCACCATCGAGACAGGGAGCCCAAGAGACCCAGTACTTC.

There are many counts of this clonotype. This chain links TRBV13 with TRBJ1-1; D remains ambiguous. The CDR3 sequence is 15 residues long. Trimming took off 2 bases at V and 11 bases at J, with 21 bases between the two ends. Germline V gives CDR1 PRHDT, CDR2 FYEKMQ (reference sequence). The CDR3 nucleotides read TGTGCCAGCAGCTTAAGGGTAGGCGGACGGTTGGGGGCTTTCTTT. Protein sequence: CASSLRVGGRLGAFF. The variable domain in full, completed from reference TRBV13 and TRBJ1-1, reads AAGVIQSPRHLIKEKRETATLKCYPIPRHDTVYWYQQGPGQDPQFLISFYEKMQSDKGSIPDRFSAQQFSDYHSELNMSSLELGDSALYFCASSLRVGGRLGAFFGQGTRLTVV.

This clonotype appeared many times. This chain connects TRBV2 to TRBJ1-1, with no clear D. This CDR3 has 13 amino acids. The V end was cut by 4 bases, the J end by 4 bases, with 10 bases between. The V gene's germline CDR1 is SNHLY and CDR2 FYNNEI. The CDR3 protein is CASSGGVGTEAFF. The CDR3, as DNA: TGTGCCAGCAGTGGTGGGGTTGGCACTGAAGCTTTCTTT.

This clonotype was counted many times. This sequence joins TRBV13 and TRBJ2-3, with 11 bases that match TRBD2. Per the germline V gene, CDR1 is PRHDT and CDR2 is FYEKMQ (reference sequence). V was clipped by 5 bases and J by 2 bases; unmatched bases: 15. This CDR3 region has 19 residues. CDR3 nucleotides: TGTGCCAGCAGCGCAAGGCCGACCACTAGCGGGGGTTCCACAGATACGCAGTATTTT. Its translation is CASSARPTTSGGSTDTQYF.

The count of this clonotype is one. Germline is not matched at one junction end, which may reflect a read error. V gene TRBV7-2 combines with J gene TRBJ2-5; TRBD2 aligns across 7 bases. The CDR3 contains 15 residues. CDR1 is SGHTA and CDR2 is FQGNSA in the germline V gene. CDR3 protein: CASSQGHTGGETQYF. DNA for the CDR3: TGCGCCAGCAGCCAAGGACATACCGGGGGGGAGACCCAGTACTTC.

This clonotype was counted only a few times. V gene TRBV20-1 combines with J gene TRBJ2-3; no clear D gene. This CDR3 region has 11 residues. Germline V lookup: CDR1 DFQATT, CDR2 SNEGSKA (reference sequence). DNA for the CDR3: TGCACTGGTGGGGGCACAGATACGCAGTATTTT. Translated: CTGGGTDTQYF.

This clonotype was counted many times. The chain carries TRBV12-3 or TRBV12-4 and TRBJ2-1; 8 bases are shared with TRBD2. The V and J ends lost 5 bases and 7 bases, in that order; junction bases with no gene match: 10. The length of the CDR3 is 15 residues. CDR3 sequence (DNA): TGTGCCAGCAGTCTGTTAGCGGGGTGGGGTAATGAGCAGTTCTTC. It codes for CASSLLAGWGNEQFF.

This clonotype was counted at least ten times. The rearrangement joins TRBV10-3 to TRBJ2-3; 7 nucleotides align to TRBD1. The CDR3 has 16 residues. V was clipped by 6 bases and J by 1 base; unmatched bases: 10. Germline V gives CDR1 ENHRY, CDR2 SYGVKD. In DNA, the CDR3 is TGTGCCATCAGCGATACTTACAGGGGTGGCACAGATACGCAGTATTTT. Residues: CAISDTYRGGTDTQYF.

This clonotype was seen repeatedly, ten times or more. The chain has TRBV29-1 and TRBJ2-1; D unclear. V lost 7 bases and J 12 bases, leaving 16 bases between the germline ends. Germline values: CDR1 SQVTM, CDR2 ANQGSEA. The CDR3 spans 11 residues. Here the CDR3 DNA reads TGCAGCGCCTTCGGTGAAGCATGGCAGTTCTTC. Translation: CSAFGEAWQFF.

This clonotype was detected many times. This chain connects TRBV6-1 to TRBJ2-7; weak D call: TRBD1 (6 bases). This CDR3 spans 15 amino acids. The germline V and J ends were trimmed by 5 bases and 2 bases, with 16 bases remaining between them. Germline V gene data show CDR1 as MNHNS and CDR2 as SASEGT. CDR3 amino acids: CASSKRGIGPYEQYF. CDR3 sequence (DNA): TGTGCCAGCAGTAAAAGGGGGATCGGACCCTACGAGCAGTACTTC.

This clonotype has more than one count but fewer than ten. The chain couples TRBV20-1 to TRBJ1-2; D call uncertain. The V end was cut by 3 bases, the J end by 2 bases, with 10 bases between. This CDR3 is 13 amino acids long. Germline V gives CDR1 DFQATT, CDR2 SNEGSKA (reference sequence). CDR3 loop: CSARVRENYGYTF. Here the CDR3 DNA reads TGCAGTGCTAGGGTTCGGGAAAACTATGGCTACACCTTC.

The gene calls are TRBV6-2 or TRBV6-3 and TRBJ2-1, with D perhaps matching TRBD1 or TRBD2 (5 bases each). V dropped 5 bases and J dropped 6 bases, with 17 bases sitting between them. The CDR3 is 15 residues long. The V gene's germline CDR1 is MNHEY and CDR2 SVGEGT. In DNA form, the CDR3 reads TGTGCCAGCAGTAAGACCCGGGACGGCCTCAATGAGCAGTTCTTC. Protein sequence: CASSKTRDGLNEQFF.

This clonotype was observed at least ten times. This chain links TRBV6-1 with TRBJ2-7; D unclear. CDR1 is MNHNS and CDR2 is SASEGT in the germline V gene. The CDR3 contains 14 residues. Trimming pared 6 bases from V and 2 bases from J, leaving 14 bases between. The CDR3 protein is CASSLSTLAYEQYF. CDR3 nucleotide sequence: TGTGCCAGCAGCCTATCGACACTGGCCTACGAGCAGTACTTC.

This clonotype was seen at least ten times. This chain connects TRBV24-1 to TRBJ2-1; 7 bases line up with TRBD2. J gave up 5 bases and V 3 bases, and 9 bases lay outside the gene matches. The CDR3 runs to 16 residues. CDR1 and CDR2 from the germline V gene are KGHDR and SFDVKD. As DNA, the CDR3 is TGTGCCACCAGTGATGGGGGGGAAGAGCCTCACAATGAGCAGTTCTTC. Translated: CATSDGGEEPHNEQFF.

The CDR3 loop reads CASSPGGLAESSYNEQFF. Written as DNA, the CDR3 is TGCGCCAGCAGCCCCGGAGGACTAGCGGAGAGCTCCTACAATGAGCAGTTCTTC. The chain is built from TRBV5-1 and TRBJ2-1; TRBD2 aligns across 10 bases. From germline, CDR1 is SGHRS and CDR2 YFSETQ. V lost 4 bases and J lost 0; bases outside the gene matches: 10. The CDR3 is 18 residues long.

This clonotype has just a few counts. The rearrangement joins TRBV24-1 to TRBJ2-1; D is unclear. The length of the CDR3 is 15 residues. Germline V gene sequence: CDR1 KGHDR, CDR2 SFDVKD. Trimming pared 3 bases from V and 3 bases from J, leaving 11 bases between. CDR3 sequence: CATSDMGTSYNEQFF. The CDR3 nucleotides are TGTGCCACCAGTGATATGGGAACCAGCTACAATGAGCAGTTCTTC.

This clonotype was found many times. V usage is TRBV20-1 and J usage is TRBJ2-1; 9 bases map to TRBD1. Germline V lookup: CDR1 DFQATT, CDR2 SNEGSKA (reference sequence). CDR3 size: 18 residues. Trimming cost V 3 bases and J 3 bases; bases outside gene matches: 15. Here the CDR3 DNA reads TGCAGTGCTAGTTGGGACAGGGAAGGCCGGATCAGCTACAATGAGCAGTTCTTC. It translates to CSASWDREGRISYNEQFF.

In its sample, this clonotype was seen many times. The chain joins TRBV15 to TRBJ1-5; D possibly corresponds to TRBD1 (6 bases). The V gene lost 3 bases and the J gene lost 5 bases, with 14 bases spanning the gap. CDR3 length equals 15 residues. Per the germline V gene, CDR1 is LNHNV and CDR2 is YYDKDF (reference sequence). The CDR3 protein is CATSSRAGGDQPQHF. The CDR3 bases are TGTGCCACCAGCAGCCGGGCCGGGGGCGATCAGCCCCAGCATTTT.